Below, 21 T cell receptor beta chains from the same sample are listed, as sequenced in a study of blood T cell repertoires in COVID-19. Sequencing was performed with immunoSEQ multiplex PCR; in TCRdb, only in-frame clones are kept and a portion is missing. The table has about 110,000 clones, roughly 84% seen once. Source material: peripheral blood. All receptors come from an older woman who had recovered from COVID-19.

The chain has TRBV29-1 and TRBJ2-4, with 7 bases fitting TRBD1. This CDR3 region has 15 residues. The J segment lost 1 base and the V segment lost 6 bases, leaving 9 bases of the junction unmatched. Germline lookup yields CDR1 SQVTM and CDR2 ANQGSEA. The CDR3 is CSVVKGAGAKNIQYF. CDR3 bases: TGCAGCGTAGTGAAGGGGGCTGGGGCCAAAAACATTCAGTACTTC.

The chain carries TRBV29-1 and TRBJ2-5, with D possibly being TRBD2 (5 bases). V lost 4 bases, J lost 5 bases, and 8 bases lay in between. The CDR3 consists of 11 residues. Looked up from germline, CDR1 is SQVTM and CDR2 is ANQGSEA. As DNA, the CDR3 is TGCAGCGTTGTGAGGGCGGAGACCCAGTACTTC. As protein: CSVVRAETQYF. The full variable domain, completed using reference TRBV29-1 and TRBJ2-5, is SAVISQKPSRDICQRGTSLTIQCQVDSQVTMMFWYRQQPGQSLTLIATANQGSEATYESGFVIDKFPISRPNLTFSTLTVSNMSPEDSSIYLCSVVRAETQYFGPGTRLLVL.

The rearrangement links TRBV28 to TRBJ1-1; D is perhaps TRBD1 (5 bases). Germline V gene lookup returns CDR1 MDHEN and CDR2 SYDVKM. V shed 7 bases and J shed 0 bases, with 12 bases lying between them. The CDR3 contains 14 residues. As DNA, the CDR3 is TGTGCCAGCAACATTCGACAGCTGAACACTGAAGCTTTCTTT. Protein sequence: CASNIRQLNTEAFF.

V usage is TRBV9 and J usage is TRBJ2-1, with 9 bases matching TRBD2. V gave up 4 bases and J gave up 4 bases; unmatched junction bases: 6. This CDR3 is built from 15 residues. The V gene's germline CDR1 is SGDLS and CDR2 YYNGEE. The CDR3 region is CASSPRRGGYNEQFF. CDR3 coding DNA: TGTGCCAGCAGCCCCCGGCGGGGGGGATACAATGAGCAGTTCTTC. The full variable domain, in which reference TRBV9 and TRBJ2-1 provide the parts outside the CDR3, is DSGVTQTPKHLITATGQRVTLRCSPRSGDLSVYWYQQSLDQGLQFLIQYYNGEERAKGNILERFSAQQFPDLHSELNLSSLELGDSALYFCASSPRRGGYNEQFFGPGTRLTVL.

The rearrangement joins TRBV5-6 to TRBJ2-5, with D maybe TRBD1 (6 bases). Trimming removed 4 bases from V and 5 bases from J, with 12 bases in between. The CDR3 is 13 amino acids. Looked up from germline, CDR1 is SGHDT and CDR2 is YYEEEE. CDR3 nucleotide sequence: TGTGCCAGCAGCCTTACAGGGTGGGAGACCCAGTACTTC. Amino acids: CASSLTGWETQYF.

Only one count was recorded for this clone. The chain links TRBV11-3 to TRBJ2-1; 7 nucleotides match TRBD1. The CDR3 spans 15 residues. Germline loops: CDR1 SGHNT, CDR2 YENEEA. V was clipped by 5 bases and J by 7 bases; unmatched bases: 11. CDR3 in amino acids: CASSPSKGADNEQFF. The CDR3 DNA reads TGTGCCAGCAGCCCCTCGAAGGGGGCGGATAATGAGCAGTTCTTC.

CDR3 sequence: CATSDHRGETQYF. For the CDR3, the DNA is TGTGCCACCAGTGATCACAGGGGAGAGACCCAGTACTTC. The V call is TRBV24-1, the J call TRBJ2-5; 7 bases match TRBD1. CDR1 KGHDR and CDR2 SFDVKD come from the germline V gene. Trimming at V came to 3 bases and at J to 4 bases, leaving 1 base not matched to a gene. CDR3 length equals 13 residues.

This clone was observed a handful of times. This chain connects TRBV7-3 to TRBJ1-3, with D possibly matching TRBD1 (5 bases). Trimming shortened V by 5 bases and J by 1 base, and 12 bases separated the two germline ends. CDR1 and CDR2 from the germline V gene are SGHTA and FQGTGA. This CDR3 has 15 amino acids. CDR3: CASSGQGNSGNTIYF. DNA for the CDR3: TGTGCCAGCAGCGGCCAGGGAAATTCTGGAAACACCATATATTTT.

The rearrangement uses TRBV10-2 and TRBJ2-1; 15 nucleotides agree with TRBD2. V gave up 8 bases and J gave up 6 bases; unmatched junction bases: 11. CDR1 is WSHSY and CDR2 is SAAADI in the germline V gene. The CDR3 consists of 17 residues. CDR3 region: CASRVGGLAGGLNEQFF. CDR3 coding DNA: TGCGCCAGCCGGGTAGGGGGACTAGCGGGAGGTCTCAATGAGCAGTTCTTC.

The chain is built from TRBV19 and TRBJ2-4, with TRBD1 matching over 10 bases. CDR3 length: 18 amino acids. The ends lost 5 bases at V and 1 base at J; junction bases unmatched: 11. The germline V gene encodes CDR1 LNHDA and CDR2 SQIVND (reference sequence). The CDR3 region has the DNA TGTGCCAGTAGTCGCCGCCGGGACAGGGGTGCGGCCAAAAACATTCAGTACTTC. It specifies CASSRRRDRGAAKNIQYF. The variable domain in full, with the rest retrieved from reference TRBV19 and TRBJ2-4, is DGGITQSPKYLFRKEGQNVTLSCEQNLNHDAMYWYRQDPGQGLRLIYYSQIVNDFQKGDIAEGYSVSREKKESFPLTVTSAQKNPTAFYLCASSRRRDRGAAKNIQYFGAGTRLSVL.

This clone has a handful of counts. The chain links TRBV5-4 to TRBJ1-4, with 10 bases lining up with TRBD1. The trim removed 3 bases at V and 8 bases at J, leaving 4 bases unmatched. The CDR3 runs to 14 residues. Germline V CDR1 and CDR2: SGHNT, YYREEE (reference sequence). CDR3 sequence reads: CASSSGQGREKLFF. DNA of the CDR3: TGTGCCAGCAGCTCGGGACAGGGGAGGGAAAAACTGTTTTTT.

The V call is TRBV27, the J call TRBJ2-1; TRBD2 matches 9 bases. The CDR3 is made up of 19 amino acids. Looked up from germline, CDR1 is MNHEY and CDR2 is SMNVEV (reference sequence). J was trimmed by 3 bases and V by 3 bases; bases with no gene match: 15. In DNA, the CDR3 is TGTGCCAGCAGTTTCTGGAAGCGGGAGGACAACGTCTACTACAATGAGCAGTTCTTC. Protein sequence: CASSFWKREDNVYYNEQFF.

The CDR3 region is CAWSVDGDNEQFF. In DNA, the CDR3 is TGTGCCTGGAGTGTGGACGGGGACAATGAGCAGTTCTTC. The chain is built from TRBV30 and TRBJ2-1; D might be TRBD2 (5 bases). V was pared by 0 bases and J by 5 bases, with 8 bases between. The CDR3 covers 13 residues. Looked up from germline, CDR1 is GTSNPN and CDR2 is SVGIG (reference sequence).

This rearrangement joins TRBV10-3 to TRBJ2-7; TRBD2 matches at 11 bases. J gave up 5 bases and V 6 bases, and 6 bases lay outside the gene matches. Germline-derived CDR1 and CDR2 are ENHRY and SYGVKD. The CDR3 is 14 amino acids. This CDR3 is CAIRPSGRTDEQYF. The DNA of the CDR3 is TGTGCCATCAGGCCTAGCGGGAGGACCGACGAGCAGTACTTC.

The sample holds one count of this clone. The J gene is TRBJ2-7, the V gene TRBV5-5; 8 bases map to TRBD1. V was pared by 4 bases and J by 6 bases, with 9 bases of the junction left unmatched. The CDR3 runs 14 residues. Germline CDR1 reads SGHKS; CDR2 reads YYEKEE (reference sequence). CDR3 nucleotide sequence: TGTGCCAGCAGCCCCGGACAGGGCCCGGGCGAGCAGTACTTC. This sequence encodes CASSPGQGPGEQYF.

This clone has just a few counts. This chain links TRBV6-1 with TRBJ1-5; 8 positions match TRBD1. The CDR3 sequence is 16 residues long. Trimming at V came to 4 bases and at J to 0 bases, leaving 5 bases not matched to a gene. Germline V CDR1 and CDR2: MNHNS, SASEGT. CDR3 sequence: CASSAQGGYSNQPQHF. The CDR3 nucleotides read TGTGCCAGCAGTGCACAGGGGGGGTATAGCAATCAGCCCCAGCATTTT.

V gene TRBV28 combines with J gene TRBJ2-6; D is unresolved. The germline V and J ends were trimmed by 5 bases and 0 bases, with 5 bases remaining between them. This CDR3 is built from 14 residues. Per germline, CDR1 MDHEN and CDR2 SYDVKM. The CDR3, as DNA: TGTGCCAGCAGTCTAAACTCTGGGGCCAACGTCCTGACTTTC. It is translated as CASSLNSGANVLTF.

This clone was seen more than once but under ten times. The V call is TRBV5-5, the J call TRBJ2-5; D uncertain. The V end was cut by 1 base, the J end by 5 bases, with 12 bases between. Looked up from germline, CDR1 is SGHKS and CDR2 is YYEKEE (reference sequence). The CDR3 contains 14 residues. CDR3 loop: CASSLTTVGETQYF. CDR3 sequence (DNA): TGTGCCAGCAGCTTGACCACCGTCGGGGAGACCCAGTACTTC.

The V and J genes are TRBV7-2 and TRBJ2-6, with D possibly matching TRBD1 (5 bases). Germline values: CDR1 SGHTA, CDR2 FQGNSA. V was clipped by 5 bases and J by 4 bases, with 12 bases between them. The CDR3 loop spans 15 amino acids. DNA of the CDR3: TGTGCCAGCAGCCCAGGGATTTCAGGGGCCAACGTCCTGACTTTC. It encodes CASSPGISGANVLTF.

V usage is TRBV19 and J usage is TRBJ1-2; a weak D match, TRBD1 (5 bases). The CDR3 is 15 amino acids. The V end was cut by 2 bases, the J end by 0 bases, with 10 bases between. The germline V gene has CDR1 LNHDA and CDR2 SQIVND (reference sequence). The CDR3: CASSITTGANYGYTF. CDR3 bases: TGTGCCAGTAGTATAACCACAGGAGCTAACTATGGCTACACCTTC.

The chain employs TRBV3-1 (or the pseudogene TRBV3-2) and TRBJ1-4, with D unclear. This CDR3 spans 15 amino acids. Trimming removed 4 bases at V and 5 bases at J, with 14 bases between. The germline V gene has CDR1 LGHDT and CDR2 YNNKEL (reference sequence). CDR3 DNA sequence: TGTGCCAGCAGCCCCACTAGCGCAGCGAATGAAAAACTGTTTTTT. Its translation: CASSPTSAANEKLFF.